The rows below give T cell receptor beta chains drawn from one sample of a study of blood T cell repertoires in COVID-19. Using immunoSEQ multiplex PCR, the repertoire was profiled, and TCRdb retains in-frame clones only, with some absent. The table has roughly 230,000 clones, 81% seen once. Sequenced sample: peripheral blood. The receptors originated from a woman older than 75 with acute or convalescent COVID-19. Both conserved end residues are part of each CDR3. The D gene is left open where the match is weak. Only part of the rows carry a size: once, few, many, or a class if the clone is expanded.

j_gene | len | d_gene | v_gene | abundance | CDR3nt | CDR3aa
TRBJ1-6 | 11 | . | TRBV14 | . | TGTGCCAGCAGCCTACTTACGGTTCTCCACTTT | CASSLLTVLHF
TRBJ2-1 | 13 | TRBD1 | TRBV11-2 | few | TGTGCCAGCGGGCGGGACAGGGGCCATGAGCAGTTCTTC | CASGRDRGHEQFF
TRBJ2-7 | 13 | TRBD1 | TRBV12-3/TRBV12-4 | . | TGTGCCAGCAGCAATGGGCACCCGGGACAGCCATTCTTC | CASSNGHPGQPFF
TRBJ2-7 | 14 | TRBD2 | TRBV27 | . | TGTGCCAGCAGTTTCCGGGACTATCGAGGGGAGCAGTACTTC | CASSFRDYRGEQYF
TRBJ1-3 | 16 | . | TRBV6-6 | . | TGTGCCAGCAGTACTTATCAGGGTCCTTCTGGAAACACCATATATTTT | CASSTYQGPSGNTIYF
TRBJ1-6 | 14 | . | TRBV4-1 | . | TGCGCCAGCAGCCAAGGGCAGGTTTATAGACCCCTCCACTTT | CASSQGQVYRPLHF
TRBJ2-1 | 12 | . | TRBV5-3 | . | TGTGCCAGAAGCTTGGTGCGGAGCGAGCAGTTCTTC | CARSLVRSEQFF
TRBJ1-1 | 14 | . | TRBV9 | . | TGTGCCACCACCCGAGGTGAGGGGAACACTGAAGCTTTCTTT | CATTRGEGNTEAFF
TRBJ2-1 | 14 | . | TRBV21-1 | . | TGTGCCAGCAGCAACCGGGACTGTAACAATGAGCAGTTCTTC | CASSNRDCNNEQFF
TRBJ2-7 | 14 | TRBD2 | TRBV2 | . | TGTGCCAGCAGAACCTCTAGCGGGGGGGGCGAGCAGTACTTC | CASRTSSGGGEQYF
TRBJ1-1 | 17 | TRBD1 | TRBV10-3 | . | TGTGCCATCAGTGCGGGACAGTTACAAGTTTCGAACACTGAAGCTTTCTTT | CAISAGQLQVSNTEAFF
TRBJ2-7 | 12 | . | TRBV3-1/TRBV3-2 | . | TGTGCCAGCAGAGCTGCGGGGTACGAGCAGTACTTC | CASRAAGYEQYF
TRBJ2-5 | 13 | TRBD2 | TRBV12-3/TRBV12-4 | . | TGTGCCAGCAGCCCTAGCGGGGGGGAGACCCAGTACTTC | CASSPSGGETQYF
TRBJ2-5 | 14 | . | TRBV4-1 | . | TGCGCCAGCAGCCAAAACAGGGTAGAGGAGACCCAGTACTTC | CASSQNRVEETQYF
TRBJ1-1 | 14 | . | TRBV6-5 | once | TGTGCCAGCAGTTCTACACAGATTGCCATTGAAGCTTTCTTT | CASSSTQIAIEAFF
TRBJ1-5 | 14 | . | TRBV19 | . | TGTGCCAGTATGGCGGGAGGGGGCAATCAGCCCCAGCATTTT | CASMAGGGNQPQHF
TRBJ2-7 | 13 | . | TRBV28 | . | TGTGCCAGCACCCCCCAGGGGATTTACGAGCAGTACTTC | CASTPQGIYEQYF
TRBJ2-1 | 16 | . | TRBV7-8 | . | TGTGCCAGCAGCTTAGCGTTCGAGGCAAGCTACAATGAGCAGTTCTTC | CASSLAFEASYNEQFF
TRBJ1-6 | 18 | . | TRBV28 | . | TGTGCCAGCAGTCCTGGAGGGGTCCCGAGCTCCTATAATTCACCCCTCCACTTT | CASSPGGVPSSYNSPLHF
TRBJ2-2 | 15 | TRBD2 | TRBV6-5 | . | TGTGCCAGCAAAAGCGGGGCCCGGGGCGGAGGGGAGCTGTTTTTT | CASKSGARGGGELFF
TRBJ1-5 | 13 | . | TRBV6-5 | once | TGTGCCAGCAGAGGCGGGGGCAATCAGCCCCAGCATTTT | CASRGGGNQPQHF
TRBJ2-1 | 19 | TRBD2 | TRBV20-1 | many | TGCAGTGCTAGTGGACTGGTGGGGACTAGCGGGATTCTCAGGAATGAGCAGTTCTTC | CSASGLVGTSGILRNEQFF
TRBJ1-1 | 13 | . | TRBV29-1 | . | TGCAGCGTTAACTACTCCCCAGGGACTGAAGCTTTCTTT | CSVNYSPGTEAFF
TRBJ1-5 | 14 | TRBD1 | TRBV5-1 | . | TGCGCCAGCAGACGGGGACAGGGAGATCAGCCCCAGCATTTT | CASRRGQGDQPQHF
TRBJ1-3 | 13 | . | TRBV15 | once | TGTGCCACCAGCAGAGATGGGGGGAACACCATATATTTT | CATSRDGGNTIYF
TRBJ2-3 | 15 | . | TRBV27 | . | TGTGCCAGCAGTTCAGGGACACCCCGCACAGATACGCAGTATTTT | CASSSGTPRTDTQYF
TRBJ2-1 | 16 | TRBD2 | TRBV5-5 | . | TGTGCCAGCAGGGCGGGACTAGCGGTCTCCTACAATGAGCAGTTCTTC | CASRAGLAVSYNEQFF
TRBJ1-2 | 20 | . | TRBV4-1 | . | TGCGCCAGCAGCCAAGATCGGGGGGATGGAGGGACCGACATTAACTATGGCTACACCTTC | CASSQDRGDGGTDINYGYTF
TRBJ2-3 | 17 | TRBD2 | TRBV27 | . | TGTGCCAGCAGTTTATCGCCCGGGGGAGGGAGCACAGATACGCAGTATTTT | CASSLSPGGGSTDTQYF
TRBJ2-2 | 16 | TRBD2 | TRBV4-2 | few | TGTGCCAGCAGCCAACCCAGCGGGGGGAGTACCGGGGAGCTGTTTTTT | CASSQPSGGSTGELFF
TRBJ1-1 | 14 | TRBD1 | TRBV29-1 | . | TGCAGCGTTGTACCGGGGACAGGGAACACTGAAGCTTTCTTT | CSVVPGTGNTEAFF
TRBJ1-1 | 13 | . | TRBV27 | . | TGTGCCAGCAATGTTGTGGGGGGCACTGAAGCTTTCTTT | CASNVVGGTEAFF
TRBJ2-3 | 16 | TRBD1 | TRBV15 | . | TGTGCCACCAGCAGGGGGGGACAGGGAAACACAGATACGCAGTATTTT | CATSRGGQGNTDTQYF
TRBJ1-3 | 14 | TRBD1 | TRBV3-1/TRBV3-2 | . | TGTGCCGCTAAACAGGGGTCATCTGGAAACACCATATATTTT | CAAKQGSSGNTIYF
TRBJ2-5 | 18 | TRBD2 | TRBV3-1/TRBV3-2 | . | TGTGCCAGCAGCCTCCTGGCCGCGGGAGGAGGATCAGGGGAGACCCAGTACTTC | CASSLLAAGGGSGETQYF
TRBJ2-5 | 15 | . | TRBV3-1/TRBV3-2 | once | TGTGCCAGCAGCCCATTAGGCGGGCTTAGCAAGACCCAGTACTTC | CASSPLGGLSKTQYF
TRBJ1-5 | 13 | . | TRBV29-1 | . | TGCAGCGTTTCCAGACAGGAGGATCAGCCCCAGCATTTT | CSVSRQEDQPQHF
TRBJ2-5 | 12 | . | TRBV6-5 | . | TGTGCCAGCAGGGCAGGCGCAGGAACGCAGTACTTC | CASRAGAGTQYF
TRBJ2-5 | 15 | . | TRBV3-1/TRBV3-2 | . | TGTGCCAGCAGCCAAGGTCCCCTAGCTCAAGAGACCCAGTACTTC | CASSQGPLAQETQYF
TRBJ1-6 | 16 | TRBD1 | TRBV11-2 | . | TGTGCCAGCAGCGTCGGACAGGGGGCCGGGATTTCACCCCTCCACTTT | CASSVGQGAGISPLHF
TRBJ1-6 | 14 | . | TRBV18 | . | TGTGCCAGCTCACTACGACGGGATAATTCACCCCTCCACTTT | CASSLRRDNSPLHF
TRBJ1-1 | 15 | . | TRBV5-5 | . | TGTGCCAGCAGCTCGCTGGACAGCGGGAACACTGAAGCTTTCTTT | CASSSLDSGNTEAFF
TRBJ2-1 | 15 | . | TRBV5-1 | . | TGCGCCAGCAGCTTGGCTCGGGAACCCTACAATGAGCAGTTCTTC | CASSLAREPYNEQFF
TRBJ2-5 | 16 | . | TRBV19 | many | TGTGCCAGTAGATCGACTTACGGGAGAGATCAAGAGACCCAGTACTTC | CASRSTYGRDQETQYF
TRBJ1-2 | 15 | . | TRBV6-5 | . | TGTGCCAGCAGTTACTCAGGAGGCACTAACTATGGCTACACCTTC | CASSYSGGTNYGYTF
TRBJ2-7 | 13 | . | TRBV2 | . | TGTGCCAGCAGTGAAGCGGCCCGCTACGAGCAGTACTTC | CASSEAARYEQYF
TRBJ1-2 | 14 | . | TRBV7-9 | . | TGTGCCAGCAGCTTAAACAGGGAAGGCTATGGCTACACCTTC | CASSLNREGYGYTF
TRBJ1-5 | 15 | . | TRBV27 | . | TGTGCCAGCAGCCGGGACTATCCCCTTCGTCAGCCCCAGCATTTT | CASSRDYPLRQPQHF
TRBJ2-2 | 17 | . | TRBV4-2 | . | TGTGCCAGCAGCCAAGTTTCCGGGGTGCAGAACACCGGGGAGCTGTTTTTT | CASSQVSGVQNTGELFF
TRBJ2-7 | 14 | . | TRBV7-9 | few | TGTGCCAGCAGCTTATCGACTGTAACCTACGAGCAGTACTTC | CASSLSTVTYEQYF
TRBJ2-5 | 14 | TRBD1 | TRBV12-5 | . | TGTGCTAGTGGTTTGGTGGCAGGGGGTGAGACCCAGTACTTC | CASGLVAGGETQYF
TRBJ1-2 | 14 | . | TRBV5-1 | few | TGCGCCAGCAGCCGTGAAGCTGGGGGGGATGGCTACACCTTC | CASSREAGGDGYTF
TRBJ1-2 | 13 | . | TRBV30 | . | TGTGCCTGGAGTGTACGACAGCACTATGGCTACACCTTC | CAWSVRQHYGYTF
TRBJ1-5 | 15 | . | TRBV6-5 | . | TGTGCCAGCAGTTACGGGGAGGGTAGGGATCAGCCCCAGCATTTT | CASSYGEGRDQPQHF
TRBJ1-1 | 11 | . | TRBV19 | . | TGTGCCAGTAGTCGGACATATGAAGCTTTCTTT | CASSRTYEAFF
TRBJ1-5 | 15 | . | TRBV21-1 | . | TGTGCCAGCAGCAATCGAAAGCGATTCGATCAGCCCCAGCATTTT | CASSNRKRFDQPQHF
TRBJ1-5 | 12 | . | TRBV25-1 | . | TGTGCCAGCAGTTCGCGGAATCAGCCCCAGCATTTT | CASSSRNQPQHF